The sequence of this TCR beta chain was determined in a study of T cells in Graves' hyperthyroidism and ophthalmopathy. Study-level points and caveats: Stable hyperthyroidism was separated from ophthalmopathy by a model based on 13 V-J features.

The CDR3 regions of TCR beta were amplified from RNA transcripts. Using the HTBI primer set, a first-round RT-PCR was run on the TCR CDR3. Each CDR3 protein is one row after TCRdb ran MiXCR on the multiplex PCR reads. The repertoire holds hundreds of thousands of distinct CDR3 sequences, 11% to 15% seen once, with 9.5% to 13% in the top ten. Trimming at V came to 2 bases and at J to 5 bases, leaving 8 bases not matched to a gene. The germline CDR1 and CDR2 sequences are MGHRA and YSYEKL. The CDR3 length is 15 residues. Over 18 months, lack of ophthalmopathy progression marked Graves' hyperthyroidism as stable. Lactation, pregnancy, other autoimmune disease or uncontrolled infection excluded patients. A word on this clonotype: Its target is unknown.

Sequenced material: blood. This TCR was recovered from a woman aged 18-29 years with Graves' hyperthyroidism. The chain couples TRBV4-1 to TRBJ2-5, with 7 bases matching TRBD1. The CDR3 nucleotides read TGCGCCAGCAGCCAAACAGGGGTGGCATTGGAGACCCAGTACTTC. Its protein is CASSQTGVALETQYF.